This TCR beta chain comes out of a study of shared clonotypes between healthy human individuals (dated by TCRdb to 2018 to 2020). Concerning the study at large: Two women and a few men aged 18 to 49 years were included in the cohort. For each donor, CD4 naive and CD4 memory were each run on three plates, CD8 naive on two plates, and CD8 memory on one plate. Blood TCR repertoires of roughly five healthy adults were deeply sequenced to estimate repertoire size and the extent of clonotype sharing between individuals. To increase sequencing depth and limit assay-specific biases, different laboratories used diverse techniques to prepare libraries and sequence TCR repertoires. Between about 0.8 and 8.9 billion PBMCs per donor were obtained by leukapheresis. The full study reports these points: Incomplete sequencing was indicated by rarefaction of sorted-subset datasets, despite the large sequencing depth. Pairwise subsampling indicated that sequencing depth was expected to affect the degree of clonotype sharing among donors. Naive subsets generally had larger estimated clonotype richness than memory subsets. Because the study included only a small number of donors, the genetic and exposure-history diversity represented was limited. Sampling was restricted to blood, and TCR repertoires in tissues likely differ from the TCR repertoires found in blood. Across several donors, about 5% of naive CD4, around 3.3% of naive CD8, around 2.5% of memory CD4, and approximately 0.4% of memory CD8 clonotypes were shared. Clonotypes shared by all four sorted-subset donors showed higher generation probabilities than non-shared clonotypes.

Using the deep immunoSEQ assay, multiplex PCR amplified TCR CDR3 regions from genomic DNA. For each cell subset, the extracted genomic DNA was distributed evenly across all wells of several immunoSEQ 96-well plates, and each plate served as one replicate. For sorted subsets, approximately 200 ng of genomic DNA, equivalent to roughly 30,000 T cell genomes, went into each replicate PCR. The purified libraries were quantified using a Qubit 3.0 fluorometer, sized with a Bioanalyzer 2100, and then quantified again using the KAPA Library Quantification kit. Every immunoSEQ 96-well plate was sequenced on a dedicated single-read 150-cycle Illumina NextSeq 550 flow cell. On the authors' methods: Because the immunoSEQ output included only junctional sequences and no quality scores, the filtering could not be the same as the filtering used for full-length reads. Sequences were annotated with PyIR, a Python wrapper for IgBLAST v1.9, using IMGT germline references to assign V/J genes and CDR3. Reads with weak V/J assignments (E-value above 1e-6), missing CDR3, stop codons, out-of-frame junctions, or ambiguous translated residues were removed. V3J clonotypes were defined as sequences sharing an identical inferred V gene, J gene, and CDR3 amino acid sequence. The percentage overlap between two repertoires was calculated by dividing the number of shared unique clonotypes by the size of the smaller repertoire. RTK rarefaction, the Chao1 estimator, and Recon v2.1 estimates of unobserved clonotypes were used to assess repertoire richness. Generation probabilities were computed with OLGA for all TCRbeta clonotypes obtained by the gDNA method from four donors. Sourced from immuneACCESS, this table was stored by TCRdb with only in-frame sequences that have V and J called. A share of the clones is absent; for the studies checked, an unresolved V gene accounts for under half, and the remainder has no known explanation. The DNA was the basis for D and trimming; V, J and clone size are from that table. The sample table holds hundreds of thousands of clones, of which about 70% were seen once. The top ten clonotypes cover about 9.4% of the sample.

The donors were healthy, HIV-negative adults who had no recently reported acute infections or vaccinations. Only Caucasian adults living in Nashville, Tennessee, USA were represented among the donors. CD4+ T cells were enriched by magnetic negative selection, after which naive cells were positively selected on CD45RA and the negative fraction was taken as the memory subset. Blood was collected by leukapheresis, and PBMCs were isolated by Ficoll-Histopaque density gradient centrifugation and then cryopreserved in liquid nitrogen vapor phase. Analytical flow cytometry was used to check the purity and quantity of each magnetically sorted T cell population. From each sorted fraction, genomic DNA was isolated and quantified by UV absorbance on a Nanodrop 2000c. As concerns this clone: The antigen this receptor binds is unknown. The record has no base qualities; no much larger clone is one base away.

Its CDR3 holds 14 amino acids, cysteine through phenylalanine. Only the CDR3 DNA is retained, 42 bases long and in frame from the first base. Unmatched junction bases come to 9, with V trimmed by 5 bases and J by 4 bases. CDR1 and CDR2 (GTSNPN, SVGIG) derive from the germline V gene (reference sequence). The rearranged segments are TRBV30 and TRBJ1-2, with 8 bases in between that match TRBD1. Sequenced material: memory CD4+ T cells sorted from blood. The cell subset or site tag for this specimen amounts to: CD45RA-negative fraction. The receptor's source is a man aged 25 to 45 in good health. The sequence in DNA is TGTGCCTGGGACCTTGACAGGGGAGGCTATGGCTACACCTTC. Its protein product is CAWDLDRGGYGYTF.